This TCR beta chain was sequenced during a study of cytomegalovirus exposure and HLA in healthy donors. General study points: A later analysis by the authors found several of the most significant clusters apparently linked to common viral pathogens. The study dropped some indistinguishable V segments, TRBV6-2 and TRBV6-3 among them. Sequencing probably produced one cluster of sequence variants that were highly shared. In most subjects, TCR beta sequences reportedly gave accurate predictions of HLA-A and HLA-B alleles.

The study ran its PCR with 60 Vbeta and 13 Jbeta primers. This table comes from immunoSEQ multiplex PCR, and its TCRdb copy is limited to in-frame clones, with some not included. The repertoire includes 100,000 to 150,000 clones, 75% to 85% of them detected once, and roughly 2.7% sits in the top ten. This clone was seen only a few times. Its antigen is as yet unknown. This CDR3 contains 14 residues. V was cut by 4 bases and J by 7 bases, with 13 bases left in between. The germline CDR1 and CDR2 sequences are LNHDA and SQIVND (reference sequence). This clonotype was obtained from a man aged 50-59 years in good health and CMV-seronegative. Sequenced: PBMCs. The chain links TRBV19 to TRBJ1-4; tentatively, D is TRBD1 (6 bases). As DNA, the CDR3 is TGTGCCAGTAGTAGCGGGGGGGCGAGTGAAAAACTGTTTTTT. Translating gives CASSSGGASEKLFF.